This T cell receptor (beta chain) originates from a study of cytomegalovirus exposure and HLA in healthy donors. The study ran its PCR with 60 Vbeta and 13 Jbeta primers. Here immunoSEQ multiplex PCR was the method, and the copy in TCRdb shows in-frame clones only, minus some. The table includes some 190,000 clones, more than 60% detected once. Sequencing was performed on PBMCs. This clonotype originated in a man younger than 35 in good health and CMV-seronegative.

This CDR3 is CASSDHEQGANQPQHF. As DNA, the CDR3 is TGTGCCAGTAGCGACCACGAACAGGGGGCGAATCAGCCCCAGCATTTT. The chain employs TRBV19 and TRBJ1-5, with 9 bases lining up with TRBD1. The germline V gene has CDR1 LNHDA and CDR2 SQIVND (reference sequence). V shed 6 bases, J shed 4 bases, and the junction held 10 bases outside the gene matches. CDR3 size: 16 residues.